The T cell receptor beta chain described here comes from a study of blood T cell repertoires in COVID-19. At the level of the study: Samples representing acute and convalescent COVID-19 were sourced from the United States, Italy and Spain. From T cells, B-cell-depleted T cells, or PBMCs came the material, which was cDNA or gDNA.

Germline-derived CDR1 and CDR2 are SGHTS and YDEGEE. Trimming removed 1 base at V and 5 bases at J, with 10 bases between. CDR3 length equals 14 residues. This clone was found once. Generated by immunoSEQ multiplex PCR, the TCRdb table keeps only in-frame clones and is missing some. This sample has roughly 280,000 clones; roughly 84% occur once, and the top ten carry under 5.5%. Sequencing was carried out using peripheral blood. The clonotype comes from a man aged 55 to 70 with acute or convalescent COVID-19. This chain links TRBV5-8 with TRBJ2-1; D possibly corresponds to TRBD2 (5 bases). DNA of the CDR3: TGTGCCAGCAGCTTGCCTAGCTACCACAATGAGCAGTTCTTC. It specifies CASSLPSYHNEQFF. Combining the CDR3 with reference TRBV5-8 and TRBJ2-1 gives the whole variable domain EAGVTQSPTHLIKTRGQQATLRCSPISGHTSVYWYQQALGLGLQFLLWYDEGEERNRGNFPPRFSGRQFPNYSSELNVNALELEDSALYLCASSLPSYHNEQFFGPGTRLTVL.